These T cell receptor beta chains were read from a single sample in a study of pediatric ulcerative colitis. TCRdb keeps only in-frame clones here, not all; method: immunoSEQ multiplex PCR. The repertoire includes about 36,000 clones, around four fifths of them detected once, and roughly 23% sits in the top ten. Specimen: blood. Receptors were obtained from a girl aged 10 to 17 with moderate ulcerative colitis. Each CDR3 is given with its conserved first and last residue. D genes are given only for firm matches. Part of the rows lack a size; the others show once, few, many or a class for expanded clones.

once | TRBD1 | TRBJ1-4 | TRBV9 | CASSTAGGANEKLFF | TGTGCCAGCAGCACGGCAGGGGGAGCTAATGAAAAACTGTTTTTT
NA | NA | TRBJ2-7 | TRBV2 | CASSGTRQFSYEQYF | TGTGCCAGCAGTGGAACTAGACAGTTCTCCTACGAGCAGTACTTC
NA | TRBD1 | TRBJ2-5 | TRBV6-5 | CASSPGTGYQETQYF | TGTGCCAGCAGTCCCGGGACAGGGTACCAAGAGACCCAGTACTTC
NA | TRBD1 | TRBJ1-6 | TRBV6-1 | CASSEGTGGSPLHF | TGTGCCAGCAGTGAAGGGACAGGGGGCTCACCCCTCCACTTT
NA | TRBD2 | TRBJ2-7 | TRBV28 | CASSFGTSGSLGAYEQYF | TGTGCCAGCAGTTTCGGGACTAGCGGGAGTTTGGGCGCCTACGAGCAGTACTTC
NA | NA | TRBJ2-1 | TRBV7-9 | CASSLRSGQGTGDEQFF | TGTGCCAGCAGCTTAAGGTCAGGGCAGGGAACGGGCGATGAGCAGTTCTTC
NA | NA | TRBJ2-5 | TRBV7-2 | CASSWSRASRETQYF | TGTGCCAGCAGCTGGAGCCGGGCTAGCAGGGAGACCCAGTACTTC
NA | TRBD1 | TRBJ1-1 | TRBV5-5 | CASSADRGEAFF | TGTGCCAGCAGCGCCGACAGGGGAGAAGCTTTCTTT
NA | NA | TRBJ2-3 | TRBV21-1 | CASSKVKGVIAPTPGVSTDTQYF | TGTGCCAGCAGCAAAGTCAAGGGGGTAATAGCCCCGACCCCGGGAGTTAGCACAGATACGCAGTATTTT
few | NA | TRBJ2-5 | TRBV30 | CAWSAGEMLETQYF | TGTGCCTGGAGTGCAGGGGAAATGTTGGAGACCCAGTACTTC
NA | TRBD1 | TRBJ1-1 | TRBV25-1 | CASSDGQGIRLDTEAFF | TGTGCCAGCAGTGATGGACAGGGAATACGATTGGACACTGAAGCTTTCTTT
NA | TRBD1 | TRBJ1-1 | TRBV27 | CASTRQGAMNTEAFF | TGTGCCAGCACGAGACAGGGGGCCATGAACACTGAAGCTTTCTTT
once | NA | TRBJ2-1 | TRBV30 | CAWRQTTNNEQFF | TGTGCCTGGAGACAAACGACAAATAATGAGCAGTTCTTC
NA | TRBD1 | TRBJ2-7 | TRBV6-5 | CASTQEDRDSYEQYF | TGTGCCAGCACCCAAGAGGACAGGGACTCCTACGAGCAGTACTTC
NA | NA | TRBJ1-2 | TRBV5-1 | CASSLESRGTDGYTF | TGCGCCAGCAGCTTGGAATCGAGAGGTACGGATGGCTACACCTTC
once | TRBD1 | TRBJ2-3 | TRBV4-3 | CASSQDLGTVKGDTQYF | TGCGCCAGCAGCCAAGATCTGGGGACAGTGAAGGGAGATACGCAGTATTTT
NA | NA | TRBJ2-7 | TRBV19 | CASSMAPSHEQYF | TGTGCCAGTAGTATGGCCCCAAGCCACGAGCAGTACTTC
NA | NA | TRBJ2-7 | TRBV7-5 | CAVQTDEQYF | TGTGCCGTACAGACTGACGAGCAGTACTTC
NA | NA | TRBJ1-1 | TRBV5-1 | CASSLDASGTEAFF | TGCGCCAGCAGCTTGGATGCTTCAGGGACTGAAGCTTTCTTT
NA | NA | TRBJ1-1 | TRBV6-6 | CASSPLEGAFF | TGTGCCAGCAGTCCCCTAGAGGGGGCTTTCTTT
NA | NA | TRBJ2-7 | TRBV28 | CASGAGYSYEQYF | TGTGCCAGCGGCGCAGGGTACTCCTACGAGCAGTACTTC
NA | NA | TRBJ1-3 | TRBV27 | CASKSAGSSGNTIYF | TGTGCCAGCAAAAGCGCAGGGAGCTCTGGAAACACCATATATTTT
NA | TRBD1 | TRBJ2-3 | TRBV6-5 | CASSYRGDFTDTQYF | TGTGCCAGCAGCTACAGGGGAGACTTCACAGATACGCAGTATTTT
few | TRBD1 | TRBJ1-5 | TRBV19 | CASMGQYSNQPQHF | TGTGCCAGTATGGGACAGTATAGCAATCAGCCCCAGCATTTT
NA | TRBD1 | TRBJ2-7 | TRBV28 | CASSSPGQTYSYEQYF | TGTGCCAGCTCCTCGCCGGGACAGACGTACTCCTACGAGCAGTACTTC
NA | TRBD1 | TRBJ1-6 | TRBV7-9 | CASSLGTGTGNSPLHF | TGTGCCAGCAGCTTAGGGACCGGGACAGGGAATTCACCCCTCCACTTT
NA | TRBD1 | TRBJ1-4 | TRBV9 | CASSALTGGNEKLFF | TGTGCCAGCAGCGCATTGACAGGGGGGAATGAAAAACTGTTTTTT